This TCR beta chain derives from a study of T cells in Graves' hyperthyroidism and ophthalmopathy. Study-wide results and limits: Within blood appeared most thyroid clonotypes that had expanded above 0.001.

The trim removed 3 bases at V and 7 bases at J, leaving 9 bases unmatched. This CDR3 region has 14 residues. Germline CDR1 reads GTSNPN; CDR2 reads SVGIG (reference sequence). This clonotype has only a few counts. No antigen is known for it. RNA transcripts gave rise to amplified TCR beta CDR3 regions. During a first-round RT-PCR of the TCR CDR3, the HTBI primer set was used. TCRdb independently ran MiXCR on the multiplex PCR reads; one entry per CDR3 protein. This sample has 500,000 to 650,000 distinct CDR3 sequences, with 15% to 20% found just once. Fresh peripheral blood, 10 ml, yielded the PBMCs. The sample taken for sequencing was blood. The chain employs TRBV30 and TRBJ2-3, with 8 bases identical to TRBD2. The receptor comes from a man in his forties with Graves' ophthalmopathy. This CDR3 is CAWRGAGGGNTQYF. The CDR3 bases are TGTGCCTGGAGAGGGGCGGGAGGAGGAAATACGCAGTATTTT.